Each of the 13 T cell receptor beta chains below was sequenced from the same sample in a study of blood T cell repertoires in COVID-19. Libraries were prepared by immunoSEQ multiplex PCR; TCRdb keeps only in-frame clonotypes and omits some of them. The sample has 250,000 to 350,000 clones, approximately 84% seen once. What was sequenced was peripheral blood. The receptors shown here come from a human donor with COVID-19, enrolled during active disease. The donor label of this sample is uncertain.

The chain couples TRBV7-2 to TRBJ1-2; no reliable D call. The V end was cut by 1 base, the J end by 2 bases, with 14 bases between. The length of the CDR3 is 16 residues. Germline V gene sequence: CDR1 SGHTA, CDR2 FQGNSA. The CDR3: CASSLDYDRPNYGYTF. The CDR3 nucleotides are TGTGCCAGCAGCTTAGACTATGATCGCCCAAACTATGGCTACACCTTC.

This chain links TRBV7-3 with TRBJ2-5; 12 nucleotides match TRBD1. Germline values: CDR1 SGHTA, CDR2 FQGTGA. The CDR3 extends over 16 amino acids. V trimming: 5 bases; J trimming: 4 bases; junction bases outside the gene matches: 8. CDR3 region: CASSPIGTGGGETQYF. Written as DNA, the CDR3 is TGTGCCAGCAGCCCTATAGGGACAGGGGGCGGAGAGACCCAGTACTTC.

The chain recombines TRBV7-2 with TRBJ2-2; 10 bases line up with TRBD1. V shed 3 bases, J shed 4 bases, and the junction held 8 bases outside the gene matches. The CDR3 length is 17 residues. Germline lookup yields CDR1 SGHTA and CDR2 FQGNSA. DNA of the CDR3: TGTGCCAGCAGCTTTTTCGGGACAGGGGCGGGCACCGGGGAGCTGTTTTTT. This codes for CASSFFGTGAGTGELFF.

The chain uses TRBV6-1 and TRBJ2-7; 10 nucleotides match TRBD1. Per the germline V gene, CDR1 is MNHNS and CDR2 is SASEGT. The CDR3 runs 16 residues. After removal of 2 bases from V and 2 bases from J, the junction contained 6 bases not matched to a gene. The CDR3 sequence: CASSETWGQGTYEQYF. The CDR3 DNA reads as TGTGCCAGCAGTGAAACCTGGGGACAGGGGACCTACGAGCAGTACTTC.

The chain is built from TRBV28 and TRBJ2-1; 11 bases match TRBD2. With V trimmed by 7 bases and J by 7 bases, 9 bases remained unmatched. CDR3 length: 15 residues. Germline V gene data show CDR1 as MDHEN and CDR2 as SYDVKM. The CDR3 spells CASTYLTSGSNEQFF. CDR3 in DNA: TGTGCCAGCACCTATCTTACTAGCGGGAGTAATGAGCAGTTCTTC.

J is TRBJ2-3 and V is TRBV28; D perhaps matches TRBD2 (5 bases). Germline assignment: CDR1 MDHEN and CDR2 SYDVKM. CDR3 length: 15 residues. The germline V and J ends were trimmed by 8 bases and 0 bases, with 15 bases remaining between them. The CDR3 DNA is TGTGCCAGCTCCTCATCCGGGGTTAGCACAGATACGCAGTATTTT. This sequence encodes CASSSSGVSTDTQYF.

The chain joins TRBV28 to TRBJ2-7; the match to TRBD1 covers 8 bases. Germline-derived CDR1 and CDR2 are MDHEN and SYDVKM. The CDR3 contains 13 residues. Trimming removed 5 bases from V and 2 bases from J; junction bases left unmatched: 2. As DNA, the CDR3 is TGTGCCAGCAGTATACAGGGGGCCTACGAGCAGTACTTC. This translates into CASSIQGAYEQYF.

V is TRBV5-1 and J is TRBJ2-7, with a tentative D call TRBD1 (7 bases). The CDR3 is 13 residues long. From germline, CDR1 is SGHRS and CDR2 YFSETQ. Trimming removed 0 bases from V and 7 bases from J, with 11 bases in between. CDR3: CASSLGQGGEQYF. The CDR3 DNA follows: TGCGCCAGCAGCTTGGGACAGGGAGGAGAGCAGTACTTC.

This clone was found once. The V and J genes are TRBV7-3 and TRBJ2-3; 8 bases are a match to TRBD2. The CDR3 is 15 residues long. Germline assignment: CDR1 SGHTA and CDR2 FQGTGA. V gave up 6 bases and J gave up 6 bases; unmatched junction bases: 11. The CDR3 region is CASSLALSGSDTQYF. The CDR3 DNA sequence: TGTGCCAGCAGTTTAGCCTTGAGCGGGAGCGATACGCAGTATTTT.

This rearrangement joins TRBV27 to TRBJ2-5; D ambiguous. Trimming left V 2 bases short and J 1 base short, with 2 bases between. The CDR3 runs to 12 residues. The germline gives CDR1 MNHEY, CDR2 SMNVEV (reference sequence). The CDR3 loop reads CASSLLQETQYF. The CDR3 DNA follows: TGTGCCAGCAGTTTACTCCAAGAGACCCAGTACTTC.

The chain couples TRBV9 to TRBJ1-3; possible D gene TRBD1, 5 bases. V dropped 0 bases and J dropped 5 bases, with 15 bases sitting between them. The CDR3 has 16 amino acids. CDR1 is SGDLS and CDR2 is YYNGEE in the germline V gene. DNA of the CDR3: TGTGCCAGCAGCGTAGGAATGGGGGGGTCAAGAAACACCATATATTTT. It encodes CASSVGMGGSRNTIYF.

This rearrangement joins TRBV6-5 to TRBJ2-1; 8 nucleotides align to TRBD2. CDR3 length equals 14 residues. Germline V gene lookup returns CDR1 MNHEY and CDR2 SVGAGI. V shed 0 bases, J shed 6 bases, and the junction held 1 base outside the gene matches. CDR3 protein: CASSYSSGSNEQFF. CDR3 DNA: TGTGCCAGCAGTTACTCGAGCGGGAGCAATGAGCAGTTCTTC.

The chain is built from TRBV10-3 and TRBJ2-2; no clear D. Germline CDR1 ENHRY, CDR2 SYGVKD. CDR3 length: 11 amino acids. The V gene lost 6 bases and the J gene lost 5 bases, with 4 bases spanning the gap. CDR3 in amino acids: CAISVTGELFF. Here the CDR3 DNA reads TGTGCCATCAGCGTTACCGGGGAGCTGTTTTTT.